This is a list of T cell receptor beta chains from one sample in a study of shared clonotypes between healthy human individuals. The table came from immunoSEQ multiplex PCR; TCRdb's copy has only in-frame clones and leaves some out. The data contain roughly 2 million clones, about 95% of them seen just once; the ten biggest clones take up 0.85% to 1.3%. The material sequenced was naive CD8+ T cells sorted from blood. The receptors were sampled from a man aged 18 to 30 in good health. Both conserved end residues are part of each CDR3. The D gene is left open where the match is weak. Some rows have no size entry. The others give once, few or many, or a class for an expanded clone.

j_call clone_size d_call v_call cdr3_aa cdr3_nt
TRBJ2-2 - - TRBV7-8 CASSPRNMYSELFF TGTGCCAGCAGCCCTCGGAATATGTACTCGGAGCTGTTTTTT
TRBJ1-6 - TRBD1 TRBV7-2 CASRSRAGQGGSPLHF TGTGCCAGCAGAAGTAGGGCAGGTCAGGGGGGCTCACCCCTCCACTTT
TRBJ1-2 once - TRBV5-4 CASGFTGGGGYGYTF TGTGCCAGCGGATTCACGGGAGGGGGAGGCTATGGCTACACCTTC
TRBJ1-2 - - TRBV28 CASSFSLGRDGYTF TGTGCCAGCAGTTTTAGTTTAGGGCGAGACGGCTACACCTTC
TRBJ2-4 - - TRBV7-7 CASSFDMLKNIQYF TGTGCTAGCAGCTTCGATATGTTGAAAAACATTCAGTACTTC
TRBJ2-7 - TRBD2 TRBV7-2 CASSWTSDSYEQYF TGTGCCAGCAGCTGGACTAGCGACTCCTACGAGCAGTACTTC
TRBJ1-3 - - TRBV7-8 CASSPISGNTIYF TGTGCCAGCAGCCCCATCTCTGGAAACACCATATATTTT
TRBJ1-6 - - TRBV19 CASSIEGLSNSPLHF TGTGCCAGTAGTATAGAAGGGTTAAGCAATTCACCCCTCCACTTT
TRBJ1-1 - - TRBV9 CASTRFGVEEAFF TGTGCCAGCACCCGGTTCGGGGTTGAAGAAGCTTTCTTT
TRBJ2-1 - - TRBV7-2 CASSLAPGTSSYNEQFF TGTGCCAGCAGCTTAGCACCAGGGACGAGCTCCTACAATGAGCAGTTCTTC
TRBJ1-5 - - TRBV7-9 CASSFNQGSNQPQHF TGTGCCAGCAGCTTCAATCAAGGTAGCAATCAGCCCCAGCATTTT
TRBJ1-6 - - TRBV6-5 CASSSIAYNSPLHF TGTGCCAGCAGTTCAATAGCGTATAATTCACCCCTCCACTTT
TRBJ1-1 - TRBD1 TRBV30 CAWSLPQGGNTEAFF TGTGCCTGGAGTTTGCCGCAGGGGGGGAACACTGAAGCTTTCTTT
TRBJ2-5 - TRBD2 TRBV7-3 CASSLGVAGVQETQYF TGTGCCAGCAGCTTAGGAGTAGCGGGGGTCCAAGAGACCCAGTACTTC
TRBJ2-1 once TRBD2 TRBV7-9 CASSLETSAYNEQFF TGTGCCAGCAGCTTAGAAACTAGCGCCTACAATGAGCAGTTCTTC
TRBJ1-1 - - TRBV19 CASSMTRPRGMNTEAFF TGTGCCAGTAGCATGACCCGTCCGCGGGGGATGAACACTGAAGCTTTCTTT
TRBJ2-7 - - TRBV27 CASSLGTTSSYEQYF TGTGCCAGCAGTTTAGGGACGACGAGCTCCTACGAGCAGTACTTC
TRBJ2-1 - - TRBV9 CASSDEEQFF TGTGCCAGCAGCGACGAAGAGCAGTTCTTC
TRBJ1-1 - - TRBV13 CASSLEGAGVSVTEAFF TGTGCCAGCAGCTTAGAAGGGGCAGGGGTATCGGTCACTGAAGCTTTCTTT
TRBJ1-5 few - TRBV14 CASSQDGNQPQHF TGTGCCAGCAGCCAAGATGGGAATCAGCCCCAGCATTTT
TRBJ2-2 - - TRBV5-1 CASRTGTANTGELFF TGCGCCAGCAGAACCGGGACGGCGAACACCGGGGAGCTGTTTTTT
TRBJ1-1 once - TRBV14 CASSHIPGTEAFF TGTGCCAGCAGCCATATCCCGGGAACTGAAGCTTTCTTT
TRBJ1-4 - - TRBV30 CAWRPGQFFDEKLFF TGTGCCTGGAGGCCTGGACAGTTTTTTGATGAAAAACTGTTTTTT
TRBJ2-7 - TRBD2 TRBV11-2 CASSQDIGTRGEQYF TGCGCCAGCAGCCAAGATATAGGGACTAGAGGCGAGCAGTACTTC
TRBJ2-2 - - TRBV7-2 CASSFLLGLSGELFF TGTGCCAGCAGCTTCCTCCTTGGGTTATCCGGGGAGCTGTTTTTT
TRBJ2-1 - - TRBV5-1 CASSLEGNGEQFF TGCGCCAGCAGCTTGGAGGGCAATGGGGAGCAGTTCTTC
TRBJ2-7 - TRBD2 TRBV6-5 CASSPDRTSGHEQYF TGTGCCAGCAGTCCAGATAGGACTAGCGGGCACGAGCAGTACTTC
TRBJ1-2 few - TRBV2 CASTDKNYGYTF TGTGCCAGCACGGACAAAAACTATGGCTACACCTTC
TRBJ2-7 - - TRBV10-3 CAISATTSTYEQYF TGTGCCATCAGTGCCACGACCTCAACCTACGAGCAGTACTTC
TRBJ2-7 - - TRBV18 CASSPRGQGPYEQYF TGTGCCAGCTCACCGCGGGGGCAGGGGCCCTACGAGCAGTACTTC
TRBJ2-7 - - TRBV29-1 CSVFDRSYEQYF TGCAGCGTCTTCGACAGGAGCTACGAGCAGTACTTC
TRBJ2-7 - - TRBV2 CASSPLTIEQYF TGTGCCAGCAGTCCGCTTACGATCGAGCAGTACTTC
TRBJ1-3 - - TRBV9 CASSVAGTPSYGNTIYF TGTGCCAGCAGCGTAGCTGGGACCCCCTCTTATGGAAACACCATATATTTT
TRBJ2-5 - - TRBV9 CASSPGDFADETQYF TGTGCCAGCAGCCCCGGGGACTTCGCTGACGAGACCCAGTACTTC
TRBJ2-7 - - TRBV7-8 CASSLALFEGTLTYEQYF TGTGCCAGCAGCTTAGCGCTGTTCGAGGGGACCCTAACCTACGAGCAGTACTTC
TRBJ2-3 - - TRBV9 CASSVGSGDTQYF TGTGCCAGCAGCGTAGGATCAGGAGATACGCAGTATTTT
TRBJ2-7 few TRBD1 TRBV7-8 CASSITAGTGDYEQYF TGTGCCAGCAGTATCACTGCCGGGACAGGGGACTACGAGCAGTACTTC
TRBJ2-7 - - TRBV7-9 CASSLTSSYEQYF TGTGCCAGCAGCTTAACTAGTTCCTACGAGCAGTACTTC
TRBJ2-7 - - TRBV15 CATSREGTVTYEQYF TGTGCCACCAGCAGAGAGGGGACCGTAACCTACGAGCAGTACTTC
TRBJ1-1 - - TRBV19 CASSIAEGNTEAFF TGTGCCAGTAGTATAGCGGAGGGGAACACTGAAGCTTTCTTT
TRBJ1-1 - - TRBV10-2 CASSNLLNTEAFF TGCGCCAGCAGTAATCTTCTGAACACTGAAGCTTTCTTT
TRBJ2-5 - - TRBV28 CASTEGETQYF TGTGCCAGCACTGAAGGAGAGACCCAGTACTTC
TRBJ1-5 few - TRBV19 CASTPGGGGLPQHF TGTGCCAGTACTCCGGGAGGAGGGGGTCTCCCCCAGCATTTT
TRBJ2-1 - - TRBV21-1 CASSKGKKGQGLYNEQFF TGTGCCAGCAGCAAAGGGAAGAAGGGACAGGGTTTGTACAATGAGCAGTTCTTC
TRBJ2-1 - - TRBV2 CASSGGGTNEQFF TGTGCCAGCAGTGGAGGAGGCACAAATGAGCAGTTCTTC
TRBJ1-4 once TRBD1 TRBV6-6 CASSSGQGEGEKLFF TGTGCCAGCAGTTCTGGACAGGGGGAGGGGGAAAAACTGTTTTTT
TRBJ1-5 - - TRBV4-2 CASSQDSGVNQPQHF TGTGCCAGCAGCCAAGATTCAGGAGTTAATCAGCCCCAGCATTTT
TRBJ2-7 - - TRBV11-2 CASSFSGSTYEQYF TGTGCCAGCAGCTTTTCAGGGTCAACCTACGAGCAGTACTTC